The rows below give T cell receptor beta chains drawn from one sample of a study of blood T cells in healthy people across ages. Each CDR3 protein gets one entry after TCRdb re-called the 5' RACE reads with MiXCR. The sample contains roughly 800,000 distinct CDR3 sequences, about 25% of which appear only once. This same sample was also taken into another study, of T cells of mothers and their children.

Sequenced input: blood. All receptors come from a boy younger than 18 in good health. The CDR3 runs from the conserved cysteine through the conserved F or W. Each record gives: D gene, V gene, J gene, clone size, CDR3 DNA, CDR3 protein. A D gene is named only where the DNA matches it firmly. Clone sizes are given selectively: once, few, many, or a class where the clone is expanded.

D: TRBD2; V: TRBV4-1; J: TRBJ2-7; size: few; DNA: TGCGCCAGCAGCCCGCAGGGAGGGAGAACCTACGAGCAGTACTTC; CDR3: CASSPQGGRTYEQYF
D: TRBD2; V: TRBV6-1; J: TRBJ2-1; size: few; DNA: TGTGCCAGCACCCGGGCTAGCGGGAGTTTCCCCTACAATGAGCAGTTCTTC; CDR3: CASTRASGSFPYNEQFF
D: TRBD2; V: TRBV4-3; J: TRBJ2-7; size: few; DNA: TGCGCCAGCAGCCAAGATCGGCTAGCGGGGGGCTACGAGCAGTACTTC; CDR3: CASSQDRLAGGYEQYF
D: TRBD2; V: TRBV6-6; J: TRBJ2-3; size: NA; DNA: TGTGCCAGCAGTTTCTTAGGGGGTAGCGGGAGGGCCGCAGATACGCAGTATTTT; CDR3: CASSFLGGSGRAADTQYF
D: TRBD1; V: TRBV12-3/TRBV12-4; J: TRBJ1-2; size: NA; DNA: TGTGCCAGCAGTCCCTCCAGACAGGGTAACTATGGCTACACCTTC; CDR3: CASSPSRQGNYGYTF
D: NA; V: TRBV29-1; J: TRBJ1-4; size: many; DNA: TGCAGCGTTGCCCCGTTGGGACAAGCGGATGAAAAACTGTTTTTT; CDR3: CSVAPLGQADEKLFF
D: NA; V: TRBV2; J: TRBJ2-1; size: NA; DNA: TGTGCCAGCAGTGAAGTAATAAGCGCCAACAATGAGCAGTTCTTC; CDR3: CASSEVISANNEQFF
D: TRBD2; V: TRBV9; J: TRBJ2-1; size: few; DNA: TGTGCCAGCAGTCCCAGGACTAGCGGATACAATGAGCAGTTCTTC; CDR3: CASSPRTSGYNEQFF
D: TRBD1; V: TRBV27; J: TRBJ2-7; size: NA; DNA: TGTGCCAGCAGTAACCGACCGGGACAGGGCTCCTACGAGCAGTACTTC; CDR3: CASSNRPGQGSYEQYF
D: TRBD2; V: TRBV19; J: TRBJ2-3; size: NA; DNA: TGTGCCAGTAGTATAGCCAGCGGGGGGGCAGATACGCAGTATTTT; CDR3: CASSIASGGADTQYF
D: NA; V: TRBV7-2; J: TRBJ2-5; size: NA; DNA: TGTGCCAGCAGCTTAGATTACGGGGAAGAGACCCAGTACTTC; CDR3: CASSLDYGEETQYF
D: NA; V: TRBV7-9; J: TRBJ2-1; size: NA; DNA: TGTGCCAGCGCCGACTGGACCTCGGATGAGCAGTTCTTC; CDR3: CASADWTSDEQFF
D: TRBD2; V: TRBV7-3; J: TRBJ2-1; size: few; DNA: TGTGCCAGCAGCCAACTAGCGCCCACCCATGAGCAGTTCTTC; CDR3: CASSQLAPTHEQFF
D: TRBD2; V: TRBV20-1; J: TRBJ2-1; size: NA; DNA: TGCAGTGCTAGAGATCCGAGCGGGAGCGCCTACAATGAGCAGTTCTTC; CDR3: CSARDPSGSAYNEQFF
D: NA; V: TRBV20-1; J: TRBJ2-7; size: once; DNA: TGCAGTGCTAGAGCCGACGAACCCTCCTACGAGCAGTACTTC; CDR3: CSARADEPSYEQYF
D: NA; V: TRBV29-1; J: TRBJ2-5; size: few; DNA: TGCAGCGTTGAGCGGTGGATAGAACAAGAGACCCAGTACTTC; CDR3: CSVERWIEQETQYF
D: NA; V: TRBV7-9; J: TRBJ1-3; size: NA; DNA: TGTGCCAGCAGCTTAGAGGGTCTCATGTCTGGAAACACCATATATTTT; CDR3: CASSLEGLMSGNTIYF
D: TRBD1; V: TRBV11-2; J: TRBJ1-2; size: many; DNA: TGTGCCAGCAGCCCGACAGGGGGCAATGGCTACACCTTC; CDR3: CASSPTGGNGYTF
D: NA; V: TRBV29-1; J: TRBJ2-5; size: NA; DNA: TGCAGCGGACGTACGGACTTGACTGAAGAGCAGTACTTC; CDR3: CSGRTDLTEEQYF
D: NA; V: TRBV6-6; J: TRBJ1-2; size: few; DNA: TGTGCCAGCAGTTACTCGATGGCAGGGTACTATGGCTACACCTTC; CDR3: CASSYSMAGYYGYTF
D: TRBD1; V: TRBV7-2; J: TRBJ2-2; size: NA; DNA: TGTGCCAGCAGCTTACGAGGGGGCGGGACCGGGGAGCTGTTTTTT; CDR3: CASSLRGGGTGELFF
D: TRBD1; V: TRBV2; J: TRBJ1-1; size: few; DNA: TGTGCCAGCAGTGAAAGTCAGGGGGTGGCCACTGAAGCTTTCTTT; CDR3: CASSESQGVATEAFF
D: NA; V: TRBV2; J: TRBJ2-1; size: NA; DNA: TGTGCCAGCAGTGAGTCAGGAGTAAAAAATGAGCAGTTCTTC; CDR3: CASSESGVKNEQFF
D: NA; V: TRBV7-6; J: TRBJ2-7; size: NA; DNA: TGTGCCAGCAGCTTTGGGCAGGAGGGCGAGCAGTACTTC; CDR3: CASSFGQEGEQYF
D: NA; V: TRBV3-1; J: TRBJ2-7; size: few; DNA: TGTGCCAGCAGCCAAGCGGTGAGGCTGGTAGTCTACGAGCAGTACTTC; CDR3: CASSQAVRLVVYEQYF
D: NA; V: TRBV9; J: TRBJ1-2; size: NA; DNA: TGTGCCAGCAGCGTAGAGGGGCTGGGCCATGGCTACACCTTC; CDR3: CASSVEGLGHGYTF
D: TRBD2; V: TRBV20-1; J: TRBJ2-5; size: few; DNA: TGCAGTGCTAGTCTACTAGCGGATCGTGGGGAGACCCAGTACTTC; CDR3: CSASLLADRGETQYF
D: TRBD2; V: TRBV12-3/TRBV12-4; J: TRBJ2-5; size: NA; DNA: TGTGCCAGCAGTTTAGCGCGTTGGGAGGGCCAAGAGACCCAGTACTTC; CDR3: CASSLARWEGQETQYF
D: NA; V: TRBV25-1; J: TRBJ1-3; size: few; DNA: TGTGCCAGCGCTCTCTCGGGGGTATCTGGAAACACCATATATTTT; CDR3: CASALSGVSGNTIYF
D: NA; V: TRBV6-1; J: TRBJ2-4; size: few; DNA: TGTGCCAGCAGTGTCGACCCGATCTCGGTGAACATTCAGTACTTC; CDR3: CASSVDPISVNIQYF
D: TRBD1; V: TRBV29-1; J: TRBJ1-3; size: NA; DNA: TGCAGCGCTACTACAGGGGGCGGAAACACCATATATTTT; CDR3: CSATTGGGNTIYF
D: TRBD2; V: TRBV29-1; J: TRBJ2-2; size: NA; DNA: TGCAGCGCTCTACTAGCGGGAGTGATCGGGGAGCTGTTTTTT; CDR3: CSALLAGVIGELFF
D: NA; V: TRBV12-3/TRBV12-4; J: TRBJ1-3; size: few; DNA: TGTGCCAGCACTCTGGGGGACTCTGGAAACACCATATATTTT; CDR3: CASTLGDSGNTIYF
D: NA; V: TRBV2; J: TRBJ2-7; size: few; DNA: TGTGCCAGCAGTGAAGGGCTCGAGCAGTACTTC; CDR3: CASSEGLEQYF
D: TRBD1; V: TRBV15; J: TRBJ1-6; size: few; DNA: TGTGCCACCAGCGGTACAGGGGGCAATAATTCACCCCTCCACTTT; CDR3: CATSGTGGNNSPLHF
D: NA; V: TRBV20-1; J: TRBJ2-7; size: NA; DNA: TGCAGTGCTTCCTCACCGGGACACCTCAGGGACGAGCAGTACTTC; CDR3: CSASSPGHLRDEQYF
D: NA; V: TRBV12-3/TRBV12-4; J: TRBJ1-1; size: few; DNA: TGTGCCAGCAGATTTAAACAGGGGAACACTGAAGCTTTCTTT; CDR3: CASRFKQGNTEAFF
D: NA; V: TRBV7-8; J: TRBJ2-7; size: NA; DNA: TGTGCCAGCAGCTTACCATCGAGCTCCTACGAGCAGTACTTC; CDR3: CASSLPSSSYEQYF
D: TRBD1; V: TRBV10-3; J: TRBJ1-2; size: NA; DNA: TGTGCCATCAGTGACGGACAGGGGAGCCGGTATGGCTACACCTTC; CDR3: CAISDGQGSRYGYTF
D: TRBD2; V: TRBV12-3/TRBV12-4; J: TRBJ2-1; size: NA; DNA: TGTGCCAGCAATAGCGGGGGGCCTACCTACAATGAGCAGTTCTTC; CDR3: CASNSGGPTYNEQFF
D: NA; V: TRBV7-2; J: TRBJ2-1; size: few; DNA: TGTGCCAGCAAGCCTTTCGAGGGAAAATACAATGAGCAGTTCTTC; CDR3: CASKPFEGKYNEQFF